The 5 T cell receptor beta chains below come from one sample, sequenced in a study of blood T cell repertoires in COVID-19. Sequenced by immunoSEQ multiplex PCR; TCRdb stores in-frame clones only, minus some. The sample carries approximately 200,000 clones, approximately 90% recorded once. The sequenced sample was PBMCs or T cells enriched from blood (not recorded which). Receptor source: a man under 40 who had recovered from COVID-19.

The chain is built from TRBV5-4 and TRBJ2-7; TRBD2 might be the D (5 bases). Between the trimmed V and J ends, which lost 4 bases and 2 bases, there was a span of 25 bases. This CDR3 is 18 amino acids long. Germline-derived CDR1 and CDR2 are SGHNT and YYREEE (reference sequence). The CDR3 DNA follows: TGTGCCAGCAGCCCCTTTCAGGACCCACCCTCGGGGACCTACGAGCAGTACTTC. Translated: CASSPFQDPPSGTYEQYF. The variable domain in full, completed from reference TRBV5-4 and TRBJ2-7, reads ETGVTQSPTHLIKTRGQQVTLRCSSQSGHNTVSWYQQALGQGPQFIFQYYREEENGRGNFPPRFSGLQFPNYSSELNVNALELDDSALYLCASSPFQDPPSGTYEQYFGPGTRLTVT.

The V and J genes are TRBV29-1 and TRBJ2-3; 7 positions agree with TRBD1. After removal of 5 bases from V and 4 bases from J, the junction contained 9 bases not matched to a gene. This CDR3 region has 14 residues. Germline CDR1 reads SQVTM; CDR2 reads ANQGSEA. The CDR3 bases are TGCAGCGTTAATGACAGGGAGAAAGCAGATACGCAGTATTTT. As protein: CSVNDREKADTQYF.

The CDR3 DNA reads as TGTGCCACCAGTGACCCCGGACTAGCTACCCCCTACAATGAGCAGTTCTTC. Encoded protein: CATSDPGLATPYNEQFF. V and J are TRBV24-1 and TRBJ2-1; 8 bases fit TRBD2. CDR3 length: 17 amino acids. The germline CDR1 and CDR2 sequences are KGHDR and SFDVKD. J was trimmed by 2 bases and V by 4 bases; bases with no gene match: 9.

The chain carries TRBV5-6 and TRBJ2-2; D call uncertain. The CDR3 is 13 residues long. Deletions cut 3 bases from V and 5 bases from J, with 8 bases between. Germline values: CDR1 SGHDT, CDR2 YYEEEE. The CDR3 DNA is TGTGCCAGCAGCTGGAGTTTTACCGGGGAGCTGTTTTTT. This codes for CASSWSFTGELFF.

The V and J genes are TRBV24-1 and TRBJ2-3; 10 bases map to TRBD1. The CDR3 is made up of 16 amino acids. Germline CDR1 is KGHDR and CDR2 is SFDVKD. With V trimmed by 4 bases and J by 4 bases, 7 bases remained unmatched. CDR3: CATSESGTGAPDTQYF. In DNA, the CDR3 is TGTGCCACCAGTGAATCCGGGACAGGGGCCCCAGATACGCAGTATTTT.